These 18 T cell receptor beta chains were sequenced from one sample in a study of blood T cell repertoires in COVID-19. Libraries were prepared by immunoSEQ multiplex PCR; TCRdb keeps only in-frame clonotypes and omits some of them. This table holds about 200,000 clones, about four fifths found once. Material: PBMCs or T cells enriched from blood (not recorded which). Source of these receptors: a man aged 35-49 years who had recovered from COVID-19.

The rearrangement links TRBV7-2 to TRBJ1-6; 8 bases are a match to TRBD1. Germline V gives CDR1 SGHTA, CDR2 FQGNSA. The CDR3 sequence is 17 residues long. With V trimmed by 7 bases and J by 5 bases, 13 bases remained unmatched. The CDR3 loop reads CASTLGTGGRNNSPLHF. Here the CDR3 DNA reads TGTGCCAGCACCCTTGGAACAGGGGGAAGAAATAATTCACCCCTCCACTTT. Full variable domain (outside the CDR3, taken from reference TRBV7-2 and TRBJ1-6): GAGVSQSPSNKVTEKGKDVELRCDPISGHTALYWYRQSLGQGLEFLIYFQGNSAPDKSGLPSDRFSAERTGGSVSTLTIQRTQQEDSAVYLCASTLGTGGRNNSPLHFGNGTRLTVT.

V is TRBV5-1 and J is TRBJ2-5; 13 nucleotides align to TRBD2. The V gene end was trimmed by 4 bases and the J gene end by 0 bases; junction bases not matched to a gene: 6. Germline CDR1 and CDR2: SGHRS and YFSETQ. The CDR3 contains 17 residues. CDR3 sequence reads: CASSKTGLAGDQETQYF. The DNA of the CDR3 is TGCGCCAGCAGCAAGACCGGACTAGCGGGGGACCAAGAGACCCAGTACTTC.

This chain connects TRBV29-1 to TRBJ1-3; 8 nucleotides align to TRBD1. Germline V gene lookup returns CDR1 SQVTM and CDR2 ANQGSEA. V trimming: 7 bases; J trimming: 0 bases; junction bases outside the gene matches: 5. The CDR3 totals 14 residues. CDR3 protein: CSATGGFSGNTIYF. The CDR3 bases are TGCAGCGCTACAGGGGGGTTCTCTGGAAACACCATATATTTT.

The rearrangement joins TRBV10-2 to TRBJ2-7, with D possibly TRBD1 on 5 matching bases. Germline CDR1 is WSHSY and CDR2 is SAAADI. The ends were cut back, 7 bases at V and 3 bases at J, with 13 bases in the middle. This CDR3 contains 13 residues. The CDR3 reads CASTESRDYEQYF. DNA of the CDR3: TGCGCCAGCACAGAATCCAGGGACTACGAGCAGTACTTC.

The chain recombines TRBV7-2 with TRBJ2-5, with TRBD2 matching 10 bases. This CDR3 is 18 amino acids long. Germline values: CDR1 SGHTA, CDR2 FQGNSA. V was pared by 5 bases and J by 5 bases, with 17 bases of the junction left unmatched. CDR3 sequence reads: CASSRRGGLAGDVETQYF. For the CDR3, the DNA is TGTGCCAGCAGCCGCCGTGGGGGGCTAGCGGGGGACGTTGAGACCCAGTACTTC.

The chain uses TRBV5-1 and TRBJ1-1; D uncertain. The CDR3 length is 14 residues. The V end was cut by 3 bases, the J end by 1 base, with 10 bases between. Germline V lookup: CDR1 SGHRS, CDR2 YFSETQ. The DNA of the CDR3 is TGCGCCAGCAGCTCCCAGGCGGGGAACACTGAAGCTTTCTTT. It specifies CASSSQAGNTEAFF.

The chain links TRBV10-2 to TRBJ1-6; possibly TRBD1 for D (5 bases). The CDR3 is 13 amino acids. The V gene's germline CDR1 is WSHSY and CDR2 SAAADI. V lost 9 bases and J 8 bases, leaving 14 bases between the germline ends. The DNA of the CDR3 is TGCGCCAGTTCATCGGGGGGGGATTCACCCCTCCACTTT. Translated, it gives CASSSGGDSPLHF.

CDR3 DNA: TGTGCCAGCAGTTACGTACGAGAACACACTGAAGCTTTCTTT. Amino acids: CASSYVREHTEAFF. This sequence joins TRBV6-5 and TRBJ1-1; no reliable D call. The CDR3 totals 14 residues. Germline lookup yields CDR1 MNHEY and CDR2 SVGAGI. Trimming left V 2 bases short and J 3 bases short, with 10 bases between.

The CDR3 spells CASIYQETQYF. In DNA form, the CDR3 reads TGTGCCAGCATATACCAAGAGACCCAGTACTTC. This sequence joins TRBV6-1 and TRBJ2-5; no definite D call. Trimming took 7 bases from V and 0 from J, leaving 3 bases between them. The CDR3 consists of 11 residues. Germline CDR1 MNHNS, CDR2 SASEGT.

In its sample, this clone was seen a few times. CDR3 coding DNA: TGTGCCAGCAGCGCCGGACAGCCGGGTGAAAAACTGTTTTTT. Translation gives CASSAGQPGEKLFF. The V gene is TRBV5-5, the J gene TRBJ1-4, with D tentatively TRBD1 (6 bases). Trimming shortened V by 4 bases and J by 7 bases, and 14 bases separated the two germline ends. The germline V gene encodes CDR1 SGHKS and CDR2 YYEKEE (reference sequence). The CDR3 runs to 14 residues.

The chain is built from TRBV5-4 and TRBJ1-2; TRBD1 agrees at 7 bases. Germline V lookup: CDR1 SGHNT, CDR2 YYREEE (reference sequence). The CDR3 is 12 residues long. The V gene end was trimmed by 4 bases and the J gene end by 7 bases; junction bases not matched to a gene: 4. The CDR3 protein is CASSRDSGGYTF. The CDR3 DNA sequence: TGTGCCAGCAGCCGGGACAGCGGTGGCTACACCTTC.

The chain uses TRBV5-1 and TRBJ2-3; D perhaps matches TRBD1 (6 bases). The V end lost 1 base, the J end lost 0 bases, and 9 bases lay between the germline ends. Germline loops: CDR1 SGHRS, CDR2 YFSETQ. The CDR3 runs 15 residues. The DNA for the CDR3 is TGCGCCAGCAGCTTGAGGGGGAGTAGCACAGATACGCAGTATTTT. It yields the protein CASSLRGSSTDTQYF.

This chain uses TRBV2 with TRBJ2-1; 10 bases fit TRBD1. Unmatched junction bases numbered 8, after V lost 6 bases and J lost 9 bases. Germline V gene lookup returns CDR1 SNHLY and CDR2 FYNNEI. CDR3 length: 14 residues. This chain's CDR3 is CASRRDRGTTEQFF. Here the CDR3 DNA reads TGTGCCAGCAGAAGGGACAGGGGAACAACTGAGCAGTTCTTC.

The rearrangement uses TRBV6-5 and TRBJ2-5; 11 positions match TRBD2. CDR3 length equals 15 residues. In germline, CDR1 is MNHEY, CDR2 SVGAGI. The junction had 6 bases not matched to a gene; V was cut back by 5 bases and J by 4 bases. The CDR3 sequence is CASSTLAGGIETQYF. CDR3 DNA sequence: TGTGCCAGCAGTACCCTAGCGGGGGGTATAGAGACCCAGTACTTC.

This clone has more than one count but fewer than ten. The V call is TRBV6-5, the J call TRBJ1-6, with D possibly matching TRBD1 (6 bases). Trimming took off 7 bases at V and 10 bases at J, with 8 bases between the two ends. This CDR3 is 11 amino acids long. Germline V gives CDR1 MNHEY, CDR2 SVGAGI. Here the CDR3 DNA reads TGTGCCAGCAAGGGGGAATCACCCCTCCACTTT. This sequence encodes CASKGESPLHF.

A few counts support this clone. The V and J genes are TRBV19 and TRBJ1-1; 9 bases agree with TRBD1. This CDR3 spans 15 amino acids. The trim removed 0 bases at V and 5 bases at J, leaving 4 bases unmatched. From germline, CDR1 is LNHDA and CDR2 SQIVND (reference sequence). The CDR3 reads CASSIDGTGITEAFF. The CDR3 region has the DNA TGTGCCAGTAGTATAGATGGGACAGGGATTACTGAAGCTTTCTTT.

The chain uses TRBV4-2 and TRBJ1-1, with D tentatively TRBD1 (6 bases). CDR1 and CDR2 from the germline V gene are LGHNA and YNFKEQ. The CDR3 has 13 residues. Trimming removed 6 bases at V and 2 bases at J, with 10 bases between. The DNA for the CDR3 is TGTGCCAGCAGACGGACAGTTAACACTGAAGCTTTCTTT. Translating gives CASRRTVNTEAFF.

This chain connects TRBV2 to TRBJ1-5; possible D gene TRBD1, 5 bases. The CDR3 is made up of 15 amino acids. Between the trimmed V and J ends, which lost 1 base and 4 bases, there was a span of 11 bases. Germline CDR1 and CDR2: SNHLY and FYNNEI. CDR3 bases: TGTGCCAGCAGTGAAGGTTGGGCAGGGAATCAGCCCCAGCATTTT. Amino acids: CASSEGWAGNQPQHF.